These 29 T cell receptor beta chains originate from one sample sequenced in a study of identical twins. TCRdb used MiXCR to reprocess the 5' RACE reads, holding one entry per CDR3 protein. The sample lists over 500,000 distinct CDR3 sequences, around 20% occurring once. These data also featured in a second study, about T cells expressing NK-cell markers.

The material sequenced was CD4+ T cells sorted from blood. These receptors were obtained from a woman younger than 35 in good health.

The V call is TRBV9, the J call TRBJ2-5; 8 nucleotides match TRBD1. Per the germline V gene, CDR1 is SGDLS and CDR2 is YYNGEE. The CDR3 length is 15 residues. Unmatched junction bases numbered 9, after V lost 3 bases and J lost 5 bases. The CDR3 is CASSAAGGHWETQYF. The CDR3 DNA sequence: TGTGCCAGCAGCGCGGCAGGGGGCCACTGGGAGACCCAGTACTTC.

A few counts support this clonotype. The J gene is TRBJ2-1, the V gene TRBV10-2; 11 nucleotides agree with TRBD2. There are 14 residues in the CDR3. Germline V gene sequence: CDR1 WSHSY, CDR2 SAAADI. The V and J ends lost 6 bases and 7 bases, in that order; junction bases with no gene match: 5. Written as DNA, the CDR3 is TGCGCCAGCAGGGATCGACTAGCGGGGAATGAGCAGTTCTTC. Translating gives CASRDRLAGNEQFF.

The chain links TRBV7-2 to TRBJ2-1; a weak D match, TRBD2 (5 bases). This CDR3 comprises 15 residues. The germline gives CDR1 SGHTA, CDR2 FQGNSA. Trimming took off 5 bases at V and 10 bases at J, with 21 bases between the two ends. The CDR3, as DNA: TGTGCCAGCAGCCAGACCCCCGCGGGCCGAGGGGAGCAGTTCTTC. This sequence encodes CASSQTPAGRGEQFF.

Only a few counts were recorded for this clonotype. The V call is TRBV6-2 or TRBV6-3, the J call TRBJ2-3, with TRBD2 matching 8 bases. Germline-derived CDR1 and CDR2 are MNHEY and SVGEGT. The CDR3 has 13 amino acids. The CDR3 spells CGAGDRLADTQYF. The DNA of the CDR3 is TGTGGAGCGGGGGATCGCTTGGCAGATACGCAGTATTTT.

The CDR3 DNA reads as TGTGCCAGCATGGTAGGGCAGGGCCAAGAGACCCAGTACTTC. Amino acids: CASMVGQGQETQYF. V usage is TRBV12-3 or TRBV12-4 and J usage is TRBJ2-5; TRBD1 is a possible D gene (5 bases). Trimming took 7 bases from V and 1 from J, leaving 13 bases between them. CDR3 length: 14 residues.

The chain combines TRBV15 with TRBJ2-5; 9 bases match TRBD2. The CDR3 extends over 15 amino acids. The germline V gene has CDR1 LNHNV and CDR2 YYDKDF (reference sequence). Germline trimming cut 3 bases from V and 5 bases from J; bases unmatched to any gene: 7. CDR3 nucleotide sequence: TGTGCCACCAGCAGGGAGGGGACTAGCTATGAGACCCAGTACTTC. It translates to CATSREGTSYETQYF.

This clonotype was recorded a few times. This chain uses TRBV20-1 with TRBJ2-3; D might be TRBD2 (6 bases). Germline V gene data show CDR1 as DFQATT and CDR2 as SNEGSKA (reference sequence). Trimming removed 4 bases at V and 6 bases at J, with 17 bases between. The length of the CDR3 is 14 residues. The CDR3, as DNA: TGCAGTGCTAAGGCGTGGGGAGGTTCGGATACGCAGTATTTT. It translates to CSAKAWGGSDTQYF.

The chain has TRBV3-1 and TRBJ2-7; 13 bases map to TRBD2. The germline V gene encodes CDR1 LGHDT and CDR2 YNNKEL (reference sequence). Trimming cost V 3 bases and J 3 bases; bases outside gene matches: 2. The CDR3 length is 15 residues. CDR3 DNA sequence: TGTGCCAGCAGCCACGGGACTAGCGGGAACTACGAGCAGTACTTC. Its protein is CASSHGTSGNYEQYF.

In this sample, this clonotype turned up a few times. The chain is built from TRBV6-5 and TRBJ2-2; the D is unclear. Germline-derived CDR1 and CDR2 are MNHEY and SVGAGI. V was clipped by 2 bases and J by 6 bases, with 7 bases between them. The CDR3 extends over 13 amino acids. DNA for the CDR3: TGTGCCAGCAGTTACACCATAGCCGGGGAGCTGTTTTTT. Translated: CASSYTIAGELFF.

This clonotype was detected a few times. The V and J genes are TRBV20-1 and TRBJ2-7; 11 bases are shared with TRBD2. V shed 4 bases and J 0 bases; nucleotides not matched to a gene: 5. From germline, CDR1 is DFQATT and CDR2 SNEGSKA (reference sequence). This CDR3 spans 15 amino acids. The CDR3 bases are TGCAGTGCTACCGCTCTAGCGGGAGGCTCCTACGAGCAGTACTTC. This gives the protein CSATALAGGSYEQYF.

This clonotype was seen more than once but under ten times. This chain uses TRBV5-1 with TRBJ2-3, with TRBD1 matching over 8 bases. The CDR3 length is 17 residues. J gave up 2 bases and V 4 bases, and 12 bases lay outside the gene matches. Per the germline V gene, CDR1 is SGHRS and CDR2 is YFSETQ. Here the CDR3 DNA reads TGCGCCAGCAGCCCCCAGACAGGGGCCGGCCTCACAGATACGCAGTATTTT. This encodes CASSPQTGAGLTDTQYF.

CDR3 loop: CASRGYESPLHF. CDR3 DNA: TGCGCCAGCAGGGGGTATGAATCACCCCTCCACTTT. V and J are TRBV5-1 and TRBJ1-6; no clear D. Germline V gene data show CDR1 as SGHRS and CDR2 as YFSETQ. V lost 5 bases, J lost 10 bases, and 10 bases lay in between. The CDR3 is made up of 12 amino acids.

This clonotype was detected ten times or more. The chain links TRBV2 to TRBJ1-3, with D unresolved. The germline CDR1 and CDR2 sequences are SNHLY and FYNNEI. Deletions cut 9 bases from V and 4 bases from J, with 10 bases between. CDR3 length: 12 amino acids. CDR3 bases: TGTGCCAGTAAGGCGGACGGAAACACCATATATTTT. This gives the protein CASKADGNTIYF.

This clonotype appeared many times. The chain links TRBV10-3 to TRBJ2-1; perhaps TRBD1 as D (6 bases). CDR3 size: 12 residues. Trimming took off 4 bases at V and 10 bases at J, with 11 bases between the two ends. CDR1 ENHRY and CDR2 SYGVKD come from the germline V gene. The CDR3 nucleotides read TGTGCCATCAGTGGGACAGCAAACGAGCAGTTCTTC. This gives the protein CAISGTANEQFF.

J is TRBJ1-1 and V is TRBV3-1; D is unclear. CDR3 length equals 15 residues. V was cut by 5 bases and J by 1 base, with 14 bases left in between. The germline gives CDR1 LGHDT, CDR2 YNNKEL (reference sequence). The CDR3: CASSSHGESNTEAFF. As DNA, the CDR3 is TGTGCCAGCAGCTCTCACGGTGAATCGAACACTGAAGCTTTCTTT.

The chain is built from TRBV3-1 and TRBJ2-1; tentative D call: TRBD2 (6 bases). Germline V lookup: CDR1 LGHDT, CDR2 YNNKEL (reference sequence). The CDR3 has 12 amino acids. V shed 4 bases and J shed 12 bases, with 13 bases lying between them. Here the CDR3 DNA reads TGTGCCAGCAGCCTGGGGGGTCTGGGGCAGTTCTTC. Translation: CASSLGGLGQFF.

The V call is TRBV20-1, the J call TRBJ1-1; D gene uncertain. V was cut by 6 bases and J by 0 bases, with 5 bases left in between. CDR1 is DFQATT and CDR2 is SNEGSKA in the germline V gene (reference sequence). The CDR3 is made up of 11 amino acids. CDR3 coding DNA: TGCAGTGCATCACTGAACACTGAAGCTTTCTTT. It codes for CSASLNTEAFF.

The V call is TRBV7-2, the J call TRBJ1-1; possible D gene TRBD1, 5 bases. Trimming shortened V by 5 bases and J by 0 bases, and 16 bases separated the two germline ends. The CDR3 covers 16 residues. Germline CDR1 and CDR2: SGHTA and FQGNSA. DNA for the CDR3: TGTGCCAGCAGCCCTCTTATGGGACGGATGAACACTGAAGCTTTCTTT. Its translation: CASSPLMGRMNTEAFF.

The chain has TRBV20-1 and TRBJ1-4; possible D gene TRBD1, 5 bases. Germline V gives CDR1 DFQATT, CDR2 SNEGSKA (reference sequence). Trimming pared 2 bases from V and 7 bases from J, leaving 8 bases between. The CDR3 is 12 amino acids. The CDR3 DNA reads TGCAGTGCTAGACGGGACGGTGAAAAACTGTTTTTT. It specifies CSARRDGEKLFF.

For the CDR3, the DNA is TGTGCCAGCAGTTTCGGGGTAATTCAGTTCTTC. It yields the protein CASSFGVIQFF. V is TRBV12-3 or TRBV12-4 and J is TRBJ2-1; perhaps TRBD2 as D (5 bases). The CDR3 is 11 amino acids. Trimming cost V 3 bases and J 13 bases, with 10 bases left between them.

The chain combines TRBV11-2 with TRBJ1-2; D call uncertain. The CDR3 length is 16 residues. V gave up 1 base and J gave up 1 base, with 13 bases separating them. CDR1 is SGHAT and CDR2 is FQNNGV in the germline V gene. The CDR3 loop is CASSLGQILLNYGYTF. Here the CDR3 DNA reads TGTGCCAGCAGCTTAGGGCAGATCTTACTTAACTATGGCTACACCTTC.

This clonotype has a handful of counts. The V call is TRBV5-1, the J call TRBJ2-5; no definite D call. This CDR3 region has 14 residues. Germline values: CDR1 SGHRS, CDR2 YFSETQ. V was pared by 1 base and J by 1 base, with 8 bases between. CDR3: CASSLRPSQETQYF. The CDR3, as DNA: TGCGCCAGCAGCTTGAGACCTTCCCAAGAGACCCAGTACTTC.

This clonotype turned up a few times. This sequence joins TRBV12-3 or TRBV12-4 and TRBJ2-7; TRBD1 aligns across 9 bases. The CDR3 has 15 amino acids. V shed 5 bases and J 0 bases; nucleotides not matched to a gene: 5. CDR3 amino acids: CASSGTGRASYEQYF. In nucleotides, the CDR3 is TGTGCCAGCAGTGGGACAGGGCGGGCCTCCTACGAGCAGTACTTC.

This clonotype was observed a handful of times. This chain connects TRBV7-2 to TRBJ2-5; D is undetermined. The CDR3 is 12 amino acids. CDR1 and CDR2 (germline): SGHTA, FQGNSA. Trimming took off 8 bases at V and 5 bases at J, with 12 bases between the two ends. CDR3 in DNA: TGTGCCAGCTCCCCCTTATGGGAGACCCAGTACTTC. This sequence encodes CASSPLWETQYF.

There are a few counts of this clonotype. The gene calls are TRBV10-3 and TRBJ2-7; possibly TRBD1 or TRBD2 for D (5 bases each). Germline V CDR1 and CDR2: ENHRY, SYGVKD. V was trimmed by 4 bases and J by 10 bases, leaving 14 bases between them. CDR3 size: 12 residues. The CDR3: CAISGQRDLQYF. The CDR3 DNA sequence: TGTGCCATCAGTGGTCAACGGGACCTACAGTACTTC.

The rearrangement links TRBV20-1 to TRBJ2-7; D may be TRBD2 (7 bases). V was trimmed by 5 bases and J by 2 bases, leaving 19 bases between them. This CDR3 has 15 residues. CDR1 is DFQATT, CDR2 SNEGSKA, per germline (reference sequence). The CDR3 DNA follows: TGCAGTGCTGCCAAGGGTGCGGGGGCGCCCTACGAGCAGTACTTC. Translating it yields CSAAKGAGAPYEQYF.

This clonotype turned up a few times. V is TRBV20-1 and J is TRBJ2-7, with D maybe TRBD2 (5 bases). V lost 3 bases, J lost 2 bases, and 17 bases lay in between. The CDR3 is 15 amino acids. In germline, CDR1 is DFQATT, CDR2 SNEGSKA (reference sequence). CDR3 bases: TGCAGTGCTAGGCTACCGAAGGGTAGCGCCTACGAGCAGTACTTC. Its translation: CSARLPKGSAYEQYF.

This clonotype has just a few counts. This chain links TRBV6-1 with TRBJ2-7; 13 nucleotides match TRBD2. CDR1 and CDR2 from the germline V gene are MNHNS and SASEGT. There are 13 residues in the CDR3. Trimming cost V 6 bases and J 7 bases; bases outside gene matches: 3. The CDR3 coding sequence is TGTGCCAGCAGACGGACTAGCGGGAGAGAGCAGTACTTC. Translated, it gives CASRRTSGREQYF.

The chain recombines TRBV7-2 with TRBJ2-1, with 9 positions matching TRBD2. This CDR3 has 18 residues. V was pared by 2 bases and J by 0 bases, with 8 bases of the junction left unmatched. Germline V gives CDR1 SGHTA, CDR2 FQGNSA. The CDR3: CASSLRSGGPYSYNEQFF. Here the CDR3 DNA reads TGTGCCAGCAGCTTACGCAGCGGGGGGCCCTACTCCTACAATGAGCAGTTCTTC.